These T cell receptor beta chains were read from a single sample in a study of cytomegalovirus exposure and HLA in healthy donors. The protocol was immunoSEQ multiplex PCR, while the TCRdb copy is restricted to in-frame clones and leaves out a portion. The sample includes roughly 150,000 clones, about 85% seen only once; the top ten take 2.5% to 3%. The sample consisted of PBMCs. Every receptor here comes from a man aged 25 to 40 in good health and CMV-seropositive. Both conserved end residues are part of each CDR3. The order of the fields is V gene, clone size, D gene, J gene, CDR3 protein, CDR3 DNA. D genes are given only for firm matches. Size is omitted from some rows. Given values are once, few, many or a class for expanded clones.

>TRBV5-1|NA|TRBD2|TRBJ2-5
CASSLLLAGSQETQYF
TGCGCCAGCAGCTTGTTACTAGCGGGCAGTCAAGAGACCCAGTACTTC
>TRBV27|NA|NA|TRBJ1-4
CASSLRYATNEKLFF
TGTGCCAGCAGCCTTCGTTATGCAACTAATGAAAAACTGTTTTTT
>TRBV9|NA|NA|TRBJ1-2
CASSRGVDSRGYTF
TGTGCCAGCAGCCGAGGGGTGGACAGTCGAGGCTACACCTTC
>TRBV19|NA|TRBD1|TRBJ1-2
CATQYRGGSNYGYTF
TGTGCCACCCAGTACCGAGGGGGCTCTAACTATGGCTACACCTTC
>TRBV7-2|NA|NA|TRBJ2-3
CASSLASLAVDTQYF
TGTGCCAGCAGCTTAGCCTCGCTAGCTGTAGATACGCAGTATTTT
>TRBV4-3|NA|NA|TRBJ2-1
CASSQEGANEQFF
TGCGCCAGCAGCCAAGAGGGAGCAAATGAGCAGTTCTTC
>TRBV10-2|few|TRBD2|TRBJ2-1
CASISAGVVRPFF
TGCGCCAGCATCTCTGCGGGAGTGGTTCGGCCGTTCTTC
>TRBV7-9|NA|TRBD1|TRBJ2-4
CASSLTGANKNIQYF
TGTGCCAGCAGCTTAACAGGGGCGAACAAAAACATTCAGTACTTC
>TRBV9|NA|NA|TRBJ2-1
CASSSSVYNEQFF
TGTGCCAGCAGCTCCTCCGTCTACAATGAGCAGTTCTTC
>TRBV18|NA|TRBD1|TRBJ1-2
CASSSLDSGTANGYTF
TGTGCCAGCTCATCGTTAGACTCCGGGACAGCCAATGGCTACACCTTC
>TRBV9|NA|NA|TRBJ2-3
CASSHPGFTDTQYF
TGTGCCAGCAGCCACCCAGGTTTCACAGATACGCAGTATTTT
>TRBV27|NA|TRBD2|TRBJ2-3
CASSRSLAGGPTDTQYF
TGTGCCAGCAGTCGCTCCCTAGCGGGAGGGCCCACAGATACGCAGTATTTT
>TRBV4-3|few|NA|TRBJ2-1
CASSQGRGWEQFF
TGCGCCAGCAGCCAAGGTCGCGGGTGGGAGCAGTTCTTC
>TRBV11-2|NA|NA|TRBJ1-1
CASSLYVVSTEAFF
TGTGCCAGCAGCTTATACGTGGTGAGCACTGAAGCTTTCTTT
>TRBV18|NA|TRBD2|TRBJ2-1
CASSQEAGGGRSEQFF
TGTGCCAGCTCACAGGAAGCGGGAGGGGGACGGTCTGAGCAGTTCTTC
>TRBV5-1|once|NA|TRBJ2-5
CASSTSQETQYF
TGCGCCAGCAGCACCAGCCAAGAGACCCAGTACTTC
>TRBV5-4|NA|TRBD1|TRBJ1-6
CASSLGQGHSPLHF
TGTGCCAGCAGCTTAGGACAGGGGCATTCACCCCTCCACTTT
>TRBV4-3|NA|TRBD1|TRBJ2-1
CASSPDVGQTYEQFF
TGCGCCAGCAGCCCCGACGTGGGACAGACCTATGAGCAGTTCTTC
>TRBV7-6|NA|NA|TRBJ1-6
CASSLVGAEDSPLHF
TGTGCCAGCAGCTTAGTGGGGGCTGAAGATTCACCCCTCCACTTT
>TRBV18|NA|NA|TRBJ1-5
CASSPPTGLGQPQHF
TGTGCCAGCTCACCACCGACAGGTCTGGGGCAGCCCCAGCATTTT
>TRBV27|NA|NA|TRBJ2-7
CASSLWRESYEQYF
TGTGCCAGCAGTCTCTGGAGGGAATCCTACGAGCAGTACTTC
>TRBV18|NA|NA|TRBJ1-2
CASSLDRLANYGCTF
TGTGCCAGCTCACTGGATCGGTTAGCTAACTATGGCTGCACCTTC
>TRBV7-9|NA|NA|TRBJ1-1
CASSFTGTGTEAFF
TGTGCCAGCAGCTTCACAGGGACGGGGACTGAAGCTTTCTTT
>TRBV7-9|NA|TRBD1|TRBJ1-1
CASTLTSGTGRLNTEAFF
TGTGCCAGCACCCTCACCTCCGGGACAGGAAGACTGAACACTGAAGCTTTCTTT
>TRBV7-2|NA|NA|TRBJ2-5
CASSLAGRGETQYF
TGTGCCAGCAGCTTAGCGGGTAGGGGAGAGACCCAGTACTTC
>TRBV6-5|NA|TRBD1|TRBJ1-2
CASSYQGQGYGYTF
TGTGCCAGCAGTTACCAGGGACAGGGCTACGGCTACACCTTC
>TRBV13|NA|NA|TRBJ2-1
CASSLGLAGAYNEQFF
TGTGCCAGCAGCCTCGGGCTGGCCGGGGCCTACAATGAGCAGTTCTTC
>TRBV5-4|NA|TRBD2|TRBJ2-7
CASRYGGLAHQPYEQYF
TGTGCCAGCAGATACGGGGGACTAGCGCACCAGCCCTACGAGCAGTACTTC
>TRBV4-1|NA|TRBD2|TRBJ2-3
CASSQEPSGRGTDTQYF
TGCGCCAGCAGCCAAGAGCCTAGCGGGAGAGGGACAGATACGCAGTATTTT
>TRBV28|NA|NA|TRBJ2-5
CASSPMGTPQETQYF
TGTGCCAGCAGTCCCATGGGGACACCTCAAGAGACCCAGTACTTC
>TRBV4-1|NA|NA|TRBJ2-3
CASSQDFSQGTDTQYF
TGCGCCAGCAGCCAAGATTTCAGTCAGGGAACAGATACGCAGTATTTT
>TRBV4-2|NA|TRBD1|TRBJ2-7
CASSHSGTAYEQYF
TGTGCCAGCAGCCATTCCGGGACAGCCTACGAGCAGTACTTC
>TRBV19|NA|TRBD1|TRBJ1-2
CASSRRSGTGGLDYGYTF
TGTGCCAGTAGTAGGCGGTCCGGGACAGGGGGCTTGGACTATGGCTACACCTTC
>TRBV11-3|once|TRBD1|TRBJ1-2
CASSLGGQLTGYTF
TGTGCCAGCAGCTTGGGGGGACAGCTTACGGGCTACACCTTC
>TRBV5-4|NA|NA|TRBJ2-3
CASSPHDKPTTDTQYF
TGTGCCAGCAGCCCCCATGACAAACCGACCACAGATACGCAGTATTTT
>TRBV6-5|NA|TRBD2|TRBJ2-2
CASSSLAGGHTGELFF
TGTGCCAGCAGTTCTTTAGCGGGAGGGCACACCGGGGAGCTGTTTTTT
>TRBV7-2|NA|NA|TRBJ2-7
CASSRRLYEQYF
TGTGCCAGCAGCCGGAGGCTTTACGAGCAGTACTTC
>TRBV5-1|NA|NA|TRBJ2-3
CASSFGTSTDTQYF
TGCGCCAGCAGCTTTGGGACTTCCACAGATACGCAGTATTTT
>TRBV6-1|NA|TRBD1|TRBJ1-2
CASRGSTGEAGYTF
TGTGCCAGCAGGGGGTCGACAGGGGAGGCCGGCTACACCTTC
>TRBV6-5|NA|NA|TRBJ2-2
CASRTATGELFF
TGTGCCAGCAGAACAGCCACCGGGGAGCTGTTTTTT
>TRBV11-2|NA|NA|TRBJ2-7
CASSLVVAYEQYF
TGTGCCAGCAGCTTAGTAGTGGCCTACGAGCAGTACTTC
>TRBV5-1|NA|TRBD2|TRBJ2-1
CASSLLAGGRNEQFF
TGCGCCAGCAGCCTACTAGCGGGAGGGCGGAATGAGCAGTTCTTC
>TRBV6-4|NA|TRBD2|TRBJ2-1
CASSELAGSYNEQFF
TGTGCCAGCAGTGAACTAGCGGGGTCCTACAATGAGCAGTTCTTC
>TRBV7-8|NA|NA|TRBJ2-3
CASSPRDSTTDTQYF
TGTGCCAGCAGCCCTCGGGACTCTACCACAGATACGCAGTATTTT
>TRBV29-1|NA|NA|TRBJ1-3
CSVGQNGNTIYF
TGCAGCGTTGGACAGAATGGAAACACCATATATTTT
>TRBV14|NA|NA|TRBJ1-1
CASSKGARRQASTEAFF
TGTGCCAGCAGCAAAGGGGCGAGGAGGCAGGCGAGCACTGAAGCTTTCTTT
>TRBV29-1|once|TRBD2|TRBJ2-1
CSVVSTSGYNEQFF
TGCAGCGTTGTAAGTACTAGCGGCTACAATGAGCAGTTCTTC
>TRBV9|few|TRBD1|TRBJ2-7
CASSAQGAYEQYF
TGTGCCAGCAGCGCCCAGGGGGCCTACGAGCAGTACTTC
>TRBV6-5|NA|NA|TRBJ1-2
CASSYSSDPEVGGYTF
TGTGCCAGCAGTTACTCTTCCGACCCCGAGGTCGGGGGCTACACCTTC
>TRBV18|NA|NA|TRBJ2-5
CASSPPGGLQETQYF
TGTGCCAGCTCACCACCAGGCGGACTCCAAGAGACCCAGTACTTC
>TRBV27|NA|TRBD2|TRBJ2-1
CASRGGTSWHNEQFF
TGTGCCAGCAGGGGGGGGACTAGCTGGCACAATGAGCAGTTCTTC
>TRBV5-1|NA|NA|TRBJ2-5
CASSRGYRETQYF
TGCGCCAGCAGCAGGGGGTATAGAGAGACCCAGTACTTC
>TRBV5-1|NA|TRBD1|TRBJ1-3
CASSGDRGSGNTIYF
TGCGCCAGCAGCGGGGACAGGGGGTCGGGAAACACCATATATTTT
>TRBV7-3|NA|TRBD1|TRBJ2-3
CASSSGTGYLTVYF
TGTGCCAGCAGCTCCGGGACAGGGTACCTAACGGTGTATTTT
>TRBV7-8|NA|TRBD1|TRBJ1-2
CASSPGQGPLYGYTF
TGTGCCAGCAGCCCCGGACAGGGTCCCCTCTATGGCTACACCTTC